What follows are 19 T cell receptor beta chains derived from one specimen sequenced in a study of T cells in Graves' hyperthyroidism and ophthalmopathy. TCR beta CDR3 region amplification was performed from RNA transcripts. TCR CDR3 underwent first-round RT-PCR with the HTBI primer set. TCRdb processed the multiplex PCR reads anew with MiXCR; each CDR3 protein has one entry. The table shows just over 550,000 distinct CDR3 sequences, with under 60% occurring only once. Input material: peripheral blood or thyroid tissue (not recorded which). These receptors were taken from a woman in her late teens or twenties with Graves' hyperthyroidism.

The V call is TRBV7-9, the J call TRBJ2-2; a possible D gene is TRBD1 (6 bases). Trimming pared 6 bases from V and 5 bases from J, leaving 16 bases between. Per the germline V gene, CDR1 is SEHNR and CDR2 is FQNEAQ (reference sequence). CDR3 length equals 15 residues. CDR3 amino acids: CASRRSGERTGELFF. DNA of the CDR3: TGTGCCAGCAGAAGATCAGGGGAGAGAACCGGGGAGCTGTTTTTT.

The V gene is TRBV20-1, the J gene TRBJ2-3; the D gene could be TRBD1 or TRBD2 (6 bases each). CDR3 length: 13 amino acids. V gave up 6 bases and J gave up 5 bases, with 15 bases separating them. Per germline, CDR1 DFQATT and CDR2 SNEGSKA (reference sequence). CDR3 residues: CSALGGGVDTQYF. Here the CDR3 DNA reads TGCAGTGCACTAGGGGGAGGAGTAGATACGCAGTATTTT.

The sample holds many counts of this clonotype. The V gene is TRBV2, the J gene TRBJ2-5; 7 nucleotides match TRBD2. The germline V gene has CDR1 SNHLY and CDR2 FYNNEI. Unmatched junction bases numbered 4, after V lost 2 bases and J lost 4 bases. The CDR3 extends over 14 amino acids. The CDR3 loop reads CASSERLAGETQYF. DNA for the CDR3: TGTGCCAGCAGTGAAAGACTAGCAGGAGAGACCCAGTACTTC.

This clonotype was seen at least ten times. The chain recombines TRBV25-1 with TRBJ1-2; no definite D call. The germline CDR1 and CDR2 sequences are MGHDK and SYGVNS. The V and J ends lost 3 bases and 2 bases respectively, with 10 bases between them. The CDR3 sequence is 14 residues long. The CDR3 loop reads CASSEDGGNYGYTF. CDR3 DNA: TGTGCCAGCAGTGAGGACGGTGGGAACTATGGCTACACCTTC.

This clonotype was recorded many times. This sequence joins TRBV7-8 and TRBJ1-6; 7 nucleotides align to TRBD1. In germline, CDR1 is SGHVS, CDR2 FQNEAQ. After removal of 5 bases from V and 11 bases from J, the junction contained 9 bases not matched to a gene. The CDR3 covers 14 residues. The CDR3 DNA reads as TGTGCCAGCAGCCGGACAGGCGGCGGGACACCCCTCCACTTT. Amino acids: CASSRTGGGTPLHF.

The chain recombines TRBV7-9 with TRBJ1-3; 9 bases match TRBD1. Trimming cost V 5 bases and J 4 bases; bases outside gene matches: 6. The CDR3 contains 15 residues. Germline V gene lookup returns CDR1 SEHNR and CDR2 FQNEAQ (reference sequence). CDR3 DNA sequence: TGTGCCAGCAGCCCCCCCGGGACAGGGGGAAACACCATATATTTT. Its translation: CASSPPGTGGNTIYF.

The chain links TRBV20-1 to TRBJ2-7, with 11 positions matching TRBD2. This CDR3 spans 15 amino acids. The J segment lost 0 bases and the V segment lost 2 bases, leaving 3 bases of the junction unmatched. Germline V lookup: CDR1 DFQATT, CDR2 SNEGSKA (reference sequence). CDR3 in amino acids: CSARLAGGGSYEQYF. The DNA for the CDR3 is TGCAGTGCTAGACTAGCGGGAGGCGGCTCCTACGAGCAGTACTTC.

This clonotype has only a few counts. This chain uses TRBV12-3 or TRBV12-4 with TRBJ2-2, with TRBD2 identical over 14 bases. The length of the CDR3 is 18 residues. V shed 6 bases and J 6 bases; nucleotides not matched to a gene: 12. For the CDR3, the DNA is TGTGCCAGCAGCCCTAGACTAGCGGGAGGGCCTTGGTCCGGGGAGCTGTTTTTT. Residues: CASSPRLAGGPWSGELFF.

V and J are TRBV7-2 and TRBJ2-5; possibly TRBD1 for D (5 bases). CDR1 SGHTA and CDR2 FQGNSA come from the germline V gene. The length of the CDR3 is 13 residues. V was cut by 6 bases and J by 4 bases, with 12 bases left in between. CDR3 bases: TGTGCCAGCAGGCGTGGGGCAGCAGAGACCCAGTACTTC. This encodes CASRRGAAETQYF. The variable domain in full, completed from reference TRBV7-2 and TRBJ2-5, reads GAGVSQSPSNKVTEKGKDVELRCDPISGHTALYWYRQSLGQGLEFLIYFQGNSAPDKSGLPSDRFSAERTGGSVSTLTIQRTQQEDSAVYLCASRRGAAETQYFGPGTRLLVL.

The DNA of the CDR3 is TGTGCCAGCAGTCGGGGCAGTGCCCAAGAGACCCAGTACTTC. It translates to CASSRGSAQETQYF. The V call is TRBV6-1, the J call TRBJ2-5, with D possibly called TRBD1 or TRBD2 (5 bases each). Trimming left V 5 bases short and J 1 base short, with 11 bases between. There are 14 residues in the CDR3. Germline values: CDR1 MNHNS, CDR2 SASEGT.

The CDR3 spells CASSQGPGSFDEQYF. The CDR3, as DNA: TGTGCCAGCAGCCAAGGTCCGGGGAGCTTCGATGAGCAGTACTTC. The chain links TRBV7-6 to TRBJ2-7, with a weak D call TRBD2 (5 bases). CDR3 length: 15 amino acids. V gave up 5 bases and J gave up 7 bases, with 21 bases separating them. CDR1 is SGHVS and CDR2 is FNYEAQ in the germline V gene.

The CDR3 spells CASSRGQIQETQYF. In nucleotides, the CDR3 is TGCGCCAGCAGCCGTGGACAGATCCAAGAGACCCAGTACTTC. The J gene is TRBJ2-5, the V gene TRBV5-1; TRBD1 is a possible D gene (6 bases). Trimming removed 4 bases from V and 1 base from J, with 11 bases in between. This CDR3 spans 14 amino acids. Germline lookup yields CDR1 SGHRS and CDR2 YFSETQ.

For this clonotype: This may be a read error, as it is one base from a much larger clone. This CDR3 is missing its conserved last phenylalanine or tryptophan, likely due to a read error. The CDR3 reads CASSPGRDEQYL. The CDR3 DNA is TGTGCCAGCAGCCCCGGACGGGACGAGCAGTACCTC. This rearrangement joins TRBV7-2 to TRBJ2-7; D is undetermined. The length of the CDR3 is 12 residues. From germline, CDR1 is SGHTA and CDR2 FQGNSA. Trimming cost V 5 bases and J 5 bases, with 10 bases left between them.

This chain links TRBV20-1 with TRBJ2-1, with unresolved D. Per germline, CDR1 DFQATT and CDR2 SNEGSKA (reference sequence). The CDR3 contains 11 residues. V lost 3 bases, J lost 8 bases, and 8 bases lay in between. CDR3 sequence: CSASPSDEQFF. The CDR3 bases are TGCAGTGCTAGTCCCAGCGATGAGCAGTTCTTC.

The rearrangement links TRBV15 to TRBJ1-6, with D unresolved. There are 18 residues in the CDR3. The V gene's germline CDR1 is LNHNV and CDR2 YYDKDF (reference sequence). The V end lost 3 bases, the J end lost 0 bases, and 15 bases lay between the germline ends. CDR3 region: CATSSQDVGSSYNSPLHF. The CDR3 bases are TGTGCCACCAGCAGCCAAGATGTGGGTAGCTCCTATAATTCACCCCTCCACTTT.

This clonotype came up a few times. The chain recombines TRBV24-1 with TRBJ2-5, with unresolved D. The CDR3 has 16 amino acids. Trimming removed 2 bases from V and 0 bases from J, with 12 bases in between. Per the germline V gene, CDR1 is KGHDR and CDR2 is SFDVKD. The CDR3 reads CATSDSPLGNQETQYF. As DNA, the CDR3 is TGTGCCACCAGTGATTCCCCCTTAGGGAACCAAGAGACCCAGTACTTC.

V usage is TRBV15 and J usage is TRBJ1-2; TRBD1 might be the D (6 bases). The ends were cut back, 3 bases at V and 4 bases at J, with 12 bases in the middle. Germline V gene sequence: CDR1 LNHNV, CDR2 YYDKDF (reference sequence). The CDR3 has 14 amino acids. The CDR3 loop reads CATSSYGRGYGYTF. The CDR3 DNA reads as TGTGCCACCAGCAGTTACGGCAGGGGCTATGGCTACACCTTC.

V is TRBV5-6 and J is TRBJ2-7, with 7 bases aligning to TRBD2. CDR1 and CDR2 from the germline V gene are SGHDT and YYEEEE. The V gene end was trimmed by 0 bases and the J gene end by 0 bases; junction bases not matched to a gene: 3. The CDR3 has 15 residues. Here the CDR3 reads CASSLEGGFSYEQYF. In nucleotides, the CDR3 is TGTGCCAGCAGCTTGGAGGGAGGGTTCTCCTACGAGCAGTACTTC.

V and J are TRBV2 and TRBJ2-5, with TRBD1 matching over 8 bases. With V trimmed by 4 bases and J by 9 bases, 4 bases remained unmatched. The CDR3 totals 12 residues. The germline V gene encodes CDR1 SNHLY and CDR2 FYNNEI. The CDR3 spells CASSGEQGAQYF. DNA for the CDR3: TGTGCCAGCAGTGGAGAACAGGGGGCCCAGTACTTC.